The rows below give T cell receptor beta chains drawn from one sample of a study of radiotherapy plus CTLA-4 blockade in lung cancer. The method was immunoSEQ multiplex PCR; TCRdb's version includes in-frame clones alone and lacks a portion of them. This sample has roughly 68,000 clones, with around 80% found just once. The sample in question was peripheral blood, obtained from a patient treated with radiotherapy plus ipilimumab. The receptors come from a human donor with non-small cell lung cancer who had a complete response to radiotherapy plus ipilimumab. Each CDR3 is given with its conserved first and last residue. A D gene is named only where the DNA matches it firmly. Clone size appears in some rows only: once, few, many, or a class for an expanded clone.

NA TRBJ2-1 NA TRBV25-1 TGTGCCAGCAGTGACCCCTTCGTAGCGGCATACAATGAGCAGTTCTTC CASSDPFVAAYNEQFF
NA TRBJ2-7 TRBD2 TRBV6-1 TGTGCCAGCAGCCCCTGGACTAGTGCCTACGAGCAGTACTTC CASSPWTSAYEQYF
NA TRBJ2-7 TRBD2 TRBV4-1 TGCGCCAGCAGCCTTGGGACTAGCGGATACGAGCAGTACTTC CASSLGTSGYEQYF
NA TRBJ1-1 NA TRBV15 TGTGCCACCAGCAGAGATGGGCAGGGCTTGGGGGGCGGAGGGGAAGCTTTCTTT CATSRDGQGLGGGGEAFF
NA TRBJ2-7 NA TRBV9 TGTGCCAGCAGCACCGGGTCCCGGGGTTACGAGCAGTACTTC CASSTGSRGYEQYF
once TRBJ2-7 TRBD2 TRBV7-2 TGTGCCAGCAGCTCTAGCGGGGGGAGCTCCTACGAGCAGTACTTC CASSSSGGSSYEQYF
NA TRBJ2-1 NA TRBV9 TGTGCCAGCAGCTGGGGTACAGGGAGCTCCTACAATGAGCAGTTCTTC CASSWGTGSSYNEQFF
NA TRBJ2-7 TRBD1 TRBV28 TGTGCCAGCATCGATATCAGGGACAGGGACGAGCAGTACTTC CASIDIRDRDEQYF
NA TRBJ1-2 TRBD1 TRBV29-1 TGCAGCGTTGAAAGGGACAGGGGAAATGGCTACACCTTC CSVERDRGNGYTF
NA TRBJ1-5 NA TRBV29-1 TGCAGCGTCGGGGGGGGGTTAGGGCAGCCCCAGCATTTT CSVGGGLGQPQHF
few TRBJ2-6 NA TRBV6-1 TGTGCCAGCAGTGCTCCTCAGGGCCTACTCCACTCTGGGGCCAACGTCCTGACTTTC CASSAPQGLLHSGANVLTF
few TRBJ1-5 NA TRBV10-2 TGCGCCAGCAGTCTGGAGCTCGGGGATCAGCCCCAGCATTTT CASSLELGDQPQHF
NA TRBJ2-1 NA TRBV11-2 TGTGCCAGCAGCCCCACGGACAATGAGCAGTTCTTC CASSPTDNEQFF
NA TRBJ2-7 NA TRBV5-1 TGCGCCAGCAGCCCGAACGAGGGGGGAGCCTCCTACGAGCAGTACTTC CASSPNEGGASYEQYF
once TRBJ2-1 TRBD1 TRBV19 TGTGCCAGTAGTACCCGGGACAGGGGGCACAATGAGCAGTTCTTC CASSTRDRGHNEQFF
NA TRBJ2-3 NA TRBV29-1 TGCAGCGAGGGACAAAACACAGATACGCAGTATTTT CSEGQNTDTQYF
NA TRBJ2-2 TRBD1 TRBV28 TGTGCCAGCACCCGGGACAGAGCGAACACCGGGGAGCTGTTTTTT CASTRDRANTGELFF
NA TRBJ2-2 NA TRBV11-2 TGTGCCAGCAGCTCGAACCAGGGACGGCTAAACACCGGGGAGCTGTTTTTT CASSSNQGRLNTGELFF
NA TRBJ1-2 NA TRBV6-1 TGTGCCAGCAGTGGTAGACAGGCGGACTCGATCGTCCATGGCTACACCTTC CASSGRQADSIVHGYTF
NA TRBJ2-5 NA TRBV9 TGTGCCAGCAGCGTAGATGCCCAAGAGACCCAGTACTTC CASSVDAQETQYF
NA TRBJ1-2 NA TRBV19 TGTGCCAGTAGTAGGGACTCTAACTATGGCTACACCTTC CASSRDSNYGYTF
NA TRBJ1-1 TRBD1 TRBV5-1 TGCGCCAGCAGCATTGGGGGACAGATAAACACTGAAGCTTTCTTT CASSIGGQINTEAFF
NA TRBJ2-6 TRBD1 TRBV9 TGTGCCAGCAGCCCAGCCGGGACAGGCTCTGGGGCCAACGTCCTGACTTTC CASSPAGTGSGANVLTF
few TRBJ1-1 TRBD1 TRBV9 TGTGCCAGCAGTCAGACAGGGGCCGCTGAAGCTTTCTTT CASSQTGAAEAFF
once TRBJ1-2 NA TRBV2 TGTGCCAGCAGTGGACAGGTCTATGGCTACACCTTC CASSGQVYGYTF
NA TRBJ1-2 NA TRBV6-5 TGTGCCGCTAGAGTGGCGCTGACGTCCGGCTACACCTTC CAARVALTSGYTF
NA TRBJ1-6 NA TRBV4-3 TGCGCCAGCAGCCCTCGGGAGGGGGGCGCTAGGTCACCCCTCCACTTT CASSPREGGARSPLHF
once TRBJ2-1 NA TRBV30 TGTGCCTGGAGTGTATCCGGGGGGCCAGACGAGCAGTTCTTC CAWSVSGGPDEQFF
NA TRBJ1-1 TRBD1 TRBV7-6 TGTGCCAGCAGCGGTTCGTCAGGGGGCACTGAAGCTTTCTTT CASSGSSGGTEAFF
NA TRBJ1-2 NA TRBV15 TGTGCCACCAGCAGAGATCAGGTCGGCACCGGCTACACCTTC CATSRDQVGTGYTF
once TRBJ2-5 NA TRBV7-2 TGTGCCAGCAGCTTATTGAACGGGATAAGAGGGGAGACCCAGTACTTC CASSLLNGIRGETQYF
NA TRBJ2-7 TRBD2 TRBV7-2 TGTGCCAGCAGCTTATTGTCTGGGGGGGTAGACGAGCAGTACTTC CASSLLSGGVDEQYF
few TRBJ1-2 NA TRBV6-6 TGTGCCAGTTACACTGAGGGGACGACTAACTATGGCTACACCTTC CASYTEGTTNYGYTF
NA TRBJ2-1 NA TRBV7-9 TGTGCCAGCAGCTTAGCCGGGGACTACAATGAGCAGTTCTTC CASSLAGDYNEQFF
NA TRBJ2-3 TRBD1 TRBV5-1 TGCGCCAGCAGCCTCGGGACAGTAGGCACAGATACGCAGTATTTT CASSLGTVGTDTQYF
NA TRBJ2-2 NA TRBV6-8 TGTGCCAGCAGCTCGACCCTCACCGGGGAGCTGTTTTTT CASSSTLTGELFF
few TRBJ1-6 NA TRBV28 TGTGCCAGCAGGGCATTTAATTCACCCCTCCACTTT CASRAFNSPLHF
many TRBJ1-2 NA TRBV9 TGTGCCAGCAGCACCCGATTTGGAGGACCTAACTATGGCTACACCTTC CASSTRFGGPNYGYTF
NA TRBJ1-2 NA TRBV19 TGTGCCAGTAGTCGCGACAGGCGCTATGGCTACACCTTC CASSRDRRYGYTF
NA TRBJ1-6 TRBD1 TRBV30 TGTGCCTGGAGATTTGGACAGGGCCTATTCCTTAGCTCCTATAATTCACCCCTCCACTTT CAWRFGQGLFLSSYNSPLHF
NA TRBJ2-1 TRBD2 TRBV11-2 TGTGCCAGCAGCCTGGGACTAAACAATGAGCAGTTCTTC CASSLGLNNEQFF
NA TRBJ2-5 NA TRBV5-6 TGTGCCAGCAGCCGCGGCCAGTGGACTCCCCAAGAGACCCAGTACTTC CASSRGQWTPQETQYF
NA TRBJ1-6 TRBD1 TRBV7-9 TGTGCCAGCAGCTTAACGGGACAGCTCGTTTCTAATTCACCCCTCCACTTT CASSLTGQLVSNSPLHF
few TRBJ2-1 TRBD2 TRBV12-5 TGTGCTAGTGGTAGGACTAGCGGGTGGGGTGGCGGTTCCTATGAGCAGTTCTTC CASGRTSGWGGGSYEQFF
NA TRBJ2-3 NA TRBV10-1 TGCGCCAGCAGTGACGGGTCCACAGATACGCAGTATTTT CASSDGSTDTQYF
NA TRBJ1-1 NA TRBV19 TGTGCCAGTAGGGGTTATATGGCCAACACTGAAGCTTTCTTT CASRGYMANTEAFF
NA TRBJ1-2 TRBD1 TRBV5-1 TGCGCCAGCAGCTTGGCTGGACAGGGGTCTGGCTACACCTTC CASSLAGQGSGYTF